The rows below give T cell receptor beta chains drawn from one sample of a study of CD8+CD57+ T cells in acquired aplastic anemia. TCRdb processed the reads anew with MiXCR; each CDR3 protein has one entry. The sample yields about 190,000 distinct CDR3 sequences, about 64% seen once. Specimen: sorted CD4+, CD8+, or CD8+CD57+ T cells (not recorded which) from PBMCs. These receptors originate from a human donor with severe aplastic anemia or a healthy control (not recorded which). Each CDR3 is given with its conserved first and last residue. D genes are given only for firm matches. Only part of the rows carry a size: once, few, many, or a class if the clone is expanded.

J gene	clone size	D gene	V gene	CDR3 DNA	CDR3 protein
TRBJ1-1	NA	NA	TRBV15	TGTGCCACCAGTAGGGACCTATACACTGAAGCTTCCTTT	CATSRDLYTEASF
TRBJ2-7	NA	NA	TRBV27	TGTGCCAGCAGTCCACAGACAGGTGCCTCCTACGAGCAGTACTTC	CASSPQTGASYEQYF
TRBJ2-3	once	NA	TRBV11-2	TGTGCCAGCAGCCCACAGGTCCGGAATACGCAGTATTTT	CASSPQVRNTQYF
TRBJ2-3	NA	NA	TRBV2	TGTGCCAGCAGTGAAGGGGGCGCACGTCCAGATACGCAGTATTTT	CASSEGGARPDTQYF
TRBJ2-7	few	NA	TRBV7-2	TGTGCCAGCAGCCAAGAAGTCGTCCAGATCTACGAGCAGTACTTC	CASSQEVVQIYEQYF
TRBJ2-6	NA	NA	TRBV10-3	TGTGCCACCTCCGGGCCCGATCAGGCCAACGTCCTGACTTTC	CATSGPDQANVLTF
TRBJ2-2	NA	NA	TRBV24-1	TGTGCCACCCGAGGAAGGGAGGAGACCGGGGAGCTGTTTTTT	CATRGREETGELFF
TRBJ2-1	many	TRBD2	TRBV7-6	TGTGCCAGCAGCTTCCTAGCGGGGGACCGCGGTGAGCAGTTCTTC	CASSFLAGDRGEQFF
TRBJ1-2	once	NA	TRBV29-1	TGCAGCGTTTTTGTGGACAAGGGCCATGGCTACACCTTC	CSVFVDKGHGYTF
TRBJ1-5	NA	NA	TRBV24-1	TGTGCCACCAGCTCGGGGGTAAGCAATCAGCCCCAGCATTTT	CATSSGVSNQPQHF
TRBJ1-1	NA	NA	TRBV7-3	TGTGCCAGCAGCTTATCGTGGACGGGCGGGACTGAAGCTTTCTTT	CASSLSWTGGTEAFF
TRBJ2-1	NA	TRBD2	TRBV15	TGTGCCACCAGCAGAGTCCTAGCGGGAGAGAGTGAGCAGTTCTTC	CATSRVLAGESEQFF
TRBJ1-1	once	NA	TRBV29-1	TGCAGCGTTGAAGATTCTACCCTAGAAGCTTTCTTT	CSVEDSTLEAFF
TRBJ1-6	NA	NA	TRBV3-1	TGTGCCAGCAGCCAAGACGAAGGAAGGTGGTCACCCCTCCACTTT	CASSQDEGRWSPLHF
TRBJ2-1	NA	TRBD2	TRBV12-3/TRBV12-4	TGTGCCAGCAGTTTTGGCGGGGGGGCCGGCAATGAGCAGTTCTTC	CASSFGGGAGNEQFF
TRBJ2-7	NA	TRBD1	TRBV5-1	TGCGCCAGCAGCTTAGACAGGGCCTCCTACGAGCAGTACTTC	CASSLDRASYEQYF
TRBJ1-3	many	NA	TRBV12-3/TRBV12-4	TGTGCCAGCACCATGGGGTCTGGTTCAGGCTCTGGAAACACCATATATTTT	CASTMGSGSGSGNTIYF
TRBJ2-7	few	NA	TRBV7-8	TGTGCCAGCAGCCTGGTGAGCGGTATCTCCTACGAGCAGTACTTC	CASSLVSGISYEQYF
TRBJ2-7	NA	TRBD1	TRBV10-3	TGTGCCATCAGTGAGTTACAGGACAGGGGGGGCGAGCAGTACTTC	CAISELQDRGGEQYF
TRBJ2-2	NA	TRBD2	TRBV7-6	TGTGCCAGCAGCTTAGTGGGTGGACTAGCAGCCGGGGAGCTGTTTTTT	CASSLVGGLAAGELFF
TRBJ1-1	NA	NA	TRBV7-9	TGTGCCAGCAGCTCTACATCGAACACTGAAGCTTTCTTT	CASSSTSNTEAFF
TRBJ2-1	NA	TRBD2	TRBV20-1	TGCAGTGTATGGACTAGCGGCTCTAACAATGAGCAGTTCTTC	CSVWTSGSNNEQFF
TRBJ2-7	NA	NA	TRBV7-8	TGTGCCAGCAGCTTAGGAGGGGTAGGAACCTACGAGCAGTACTTC	CASSLGGVGTYEQYF
TRBJ2-3	few	TRBD2	TRBV6-5	TGTGCCAGCAGTTACTCGAAGTTTGGCGGGGGGGCGGCAGATACGCAGTATTTT	CASSYSKFGGGAADTQYF
TRBJ1-1	NA	TRBD1	TRBV10-3	TGTGCCATCAGTGACCACGACAGGGGACCGAACCCGAACACTGAAGCTTTCTTT	CAISDHDRGPNPNTEAFF
TRBJ2-5	NA	TRBD1	TRBV19	TGTGCCACCCGGGACAGGCCTGTTGGGACCCAGTACTTC	CATRDRPVGTQYF
TRBJ2-7	once	TRBD1	TRBV20-1	TGCAGTGCTAGAGGGAGGACAGGGAGCCACGAGCAGTACTTC	CSARGRTGSHEQYF
TRBJ2-5	NA	TRBD2	TRBV19	TGTGCCAGTAGTCGTCTAGCGGGCCCCCAAGAGACCCAGTACTTC	CASSRLAGPQETQYF